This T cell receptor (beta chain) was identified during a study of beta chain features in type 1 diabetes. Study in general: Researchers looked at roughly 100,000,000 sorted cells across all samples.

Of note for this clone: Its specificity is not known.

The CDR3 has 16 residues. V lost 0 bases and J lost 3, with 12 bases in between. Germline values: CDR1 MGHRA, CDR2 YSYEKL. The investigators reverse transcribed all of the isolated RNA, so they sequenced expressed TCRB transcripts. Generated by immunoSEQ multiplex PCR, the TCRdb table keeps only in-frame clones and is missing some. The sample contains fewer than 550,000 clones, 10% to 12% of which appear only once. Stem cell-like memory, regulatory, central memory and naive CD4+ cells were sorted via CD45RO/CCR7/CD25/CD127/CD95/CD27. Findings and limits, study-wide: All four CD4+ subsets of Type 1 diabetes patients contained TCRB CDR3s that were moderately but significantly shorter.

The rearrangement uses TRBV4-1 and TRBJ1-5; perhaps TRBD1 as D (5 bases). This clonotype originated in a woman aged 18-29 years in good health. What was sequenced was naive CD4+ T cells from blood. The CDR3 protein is CASSQDADSLNQPQHF. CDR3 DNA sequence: TGCGCCAGCAGCCAAGATGCCGACAGCCTCAATCAGCCCCAGCATTTT.